This T cell receptor beta chain was found in a study of blood T cell repertoires in COVID-19. V shed 5 bases, J shed 10 bases, and the junction held 6 bases outside the gene matches. This CDR3 is 13 amino acids long. TCRdb's copy holds only in-frame clones and misses some; the assay was immunoSEQ multiplex PCR. The sample has roughly 400,000 clones; nearly 90% are singletons. This clone appeared a single time. This chain uses TRBV12-3 or TRBV12-4 with TRBJ1-4; 8 bases match TRBD1. Sequenced input: PBMCs or T cells enriched from blood (not recorded which). The source is a woman between 18 and 29 years old who had been exposed to COVID-19. CDR3 amino acids: CASSPGTGGKLFF. As DNA, the CDR3 is TGTGCCAGCAGTCCCGGGACAGGCGGAAAACTGTTTTTT.